This T cell receptor beta chain was profiled in a study of T cells after yellow fever vaccination. This CDR3 is 13 amino acids long. Trimming took off 4 bases at V and 0 bases at J, with 10 bases between the two ends. Germline-derived CDR1 and CDR2 are SQVTM and ANQGSEA. In TCRdb, the 5' RACE reads were re-called with MiXCR into one record per CDR3 protein. The table has about 360,000 distinct CDR3 sequences, about 6% seen once. The TCR was taken from a man aged 25-40 years who received the YFV17D yellow fever vaccine. V gene TRBV29-1 combines with J gene TRBJ2-7; tentatively, D is TRBD2 (6 bases). Sequencing used PBMCs, obtained 5 days after the yellow fever booster vaccination. CDR3 residues: CSVAGGNSYEQYF. The CDR3 nucleotides read TGCAGCGTTGCCGGGGGAAACTCCTACGAGCAGTACTTC.